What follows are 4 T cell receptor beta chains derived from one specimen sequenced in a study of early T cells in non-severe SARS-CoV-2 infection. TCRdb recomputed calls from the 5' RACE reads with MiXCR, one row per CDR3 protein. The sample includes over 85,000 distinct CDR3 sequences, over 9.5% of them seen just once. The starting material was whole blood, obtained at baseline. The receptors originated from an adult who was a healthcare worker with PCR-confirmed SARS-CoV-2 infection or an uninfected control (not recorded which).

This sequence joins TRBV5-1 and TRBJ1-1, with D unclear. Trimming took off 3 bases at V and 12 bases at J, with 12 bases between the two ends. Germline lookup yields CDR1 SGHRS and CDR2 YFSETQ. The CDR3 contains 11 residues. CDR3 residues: CASSSGPLTFF. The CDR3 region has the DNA TGCGCCAGCAGCTCCGGGCCCCTGACTTTCTTT.

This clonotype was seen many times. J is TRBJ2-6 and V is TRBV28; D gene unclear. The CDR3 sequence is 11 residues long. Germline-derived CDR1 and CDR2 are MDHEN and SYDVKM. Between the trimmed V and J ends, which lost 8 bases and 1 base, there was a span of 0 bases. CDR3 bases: TGTGCCAGCTCTGGGGCCAACGTCCTGACTTTC. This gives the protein CASSGANVLTF.

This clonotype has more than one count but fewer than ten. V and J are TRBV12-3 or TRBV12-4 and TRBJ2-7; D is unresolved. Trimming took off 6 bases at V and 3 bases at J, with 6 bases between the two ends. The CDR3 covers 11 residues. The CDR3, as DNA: TGTGCCAGCAGCAGACACTACGAGCAGTACTTC. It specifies CASSRHYEQYF.

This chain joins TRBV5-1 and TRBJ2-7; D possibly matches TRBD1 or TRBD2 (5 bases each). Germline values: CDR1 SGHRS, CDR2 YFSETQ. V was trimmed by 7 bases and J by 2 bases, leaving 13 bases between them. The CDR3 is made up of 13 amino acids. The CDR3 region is CASAQMGAYEQYF. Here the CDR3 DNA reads TGCGCCAGCGCCCAGATGGGGGCCTACGAGCAGTACTTC. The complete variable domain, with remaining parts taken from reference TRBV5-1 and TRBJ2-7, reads KAGVTQTPRYLIKTRGQQVTLSCSPISGHRSVSWYQQTPGQGLQFLFEYFSETQRNKGNFPGRFSGRQFSNSRSEMNVSTLELGDSALYLCASAQMGAYEQYFGPGTRLTVT.